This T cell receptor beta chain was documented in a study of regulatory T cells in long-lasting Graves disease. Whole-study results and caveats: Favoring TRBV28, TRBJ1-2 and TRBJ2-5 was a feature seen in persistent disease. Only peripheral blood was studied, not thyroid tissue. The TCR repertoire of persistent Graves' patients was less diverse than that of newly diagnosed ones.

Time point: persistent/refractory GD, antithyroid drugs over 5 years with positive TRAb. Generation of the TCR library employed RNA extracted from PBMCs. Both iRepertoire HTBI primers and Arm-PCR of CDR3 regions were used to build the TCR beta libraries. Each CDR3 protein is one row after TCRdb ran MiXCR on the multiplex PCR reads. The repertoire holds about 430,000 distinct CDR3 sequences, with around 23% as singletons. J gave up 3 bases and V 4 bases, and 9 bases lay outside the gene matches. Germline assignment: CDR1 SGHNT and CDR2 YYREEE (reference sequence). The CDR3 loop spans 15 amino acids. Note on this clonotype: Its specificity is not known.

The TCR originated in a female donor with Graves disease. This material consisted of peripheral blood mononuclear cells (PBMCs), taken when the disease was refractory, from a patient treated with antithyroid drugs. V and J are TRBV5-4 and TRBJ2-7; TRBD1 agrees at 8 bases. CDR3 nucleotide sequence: TGTGCCAGCAGCCCAGACAGGGGAAATATCTACGAGCAGTACTTC. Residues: CASSPDRGNIYEQYF.